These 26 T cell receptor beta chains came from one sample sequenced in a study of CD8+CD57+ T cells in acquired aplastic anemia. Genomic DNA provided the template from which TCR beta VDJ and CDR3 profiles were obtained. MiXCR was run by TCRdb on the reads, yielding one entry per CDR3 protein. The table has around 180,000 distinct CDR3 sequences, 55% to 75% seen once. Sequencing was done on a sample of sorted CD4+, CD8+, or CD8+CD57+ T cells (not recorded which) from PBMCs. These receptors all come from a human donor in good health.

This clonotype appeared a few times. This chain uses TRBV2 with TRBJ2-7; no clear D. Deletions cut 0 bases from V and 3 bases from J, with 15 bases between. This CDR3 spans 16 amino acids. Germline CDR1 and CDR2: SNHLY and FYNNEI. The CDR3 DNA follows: TGTGCCAGCAGTGAAGCGACCAGCTGGATGGGCTACGAGCAGTACTTC. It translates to CASSEATSWMGYEQYF.

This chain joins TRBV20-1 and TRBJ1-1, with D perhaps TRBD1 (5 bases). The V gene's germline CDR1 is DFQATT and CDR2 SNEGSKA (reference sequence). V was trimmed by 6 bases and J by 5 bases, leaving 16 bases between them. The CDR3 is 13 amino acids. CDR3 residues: CSARTQEGTEAFF. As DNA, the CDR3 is TGCAGTGCACGCACACAGGAGGGGACTGAAGCTTTCTTT.

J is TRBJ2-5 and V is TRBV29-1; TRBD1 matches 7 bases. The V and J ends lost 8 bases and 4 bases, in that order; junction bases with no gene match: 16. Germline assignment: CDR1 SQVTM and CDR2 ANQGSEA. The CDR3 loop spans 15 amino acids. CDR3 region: CSSSAAHRGGETQYF. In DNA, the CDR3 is TGCAGCTCGTCGGCCGCTCACAGGGGCGGAGAGACCCAGTACTTC.

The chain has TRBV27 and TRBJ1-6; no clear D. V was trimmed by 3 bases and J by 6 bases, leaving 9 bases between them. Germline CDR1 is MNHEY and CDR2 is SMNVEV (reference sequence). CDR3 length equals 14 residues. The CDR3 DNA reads TGTGCCAGCAGTTTCTTACAGACTAATTCACCCCTCCACTTT. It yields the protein CASSFLQTNSPLHF.

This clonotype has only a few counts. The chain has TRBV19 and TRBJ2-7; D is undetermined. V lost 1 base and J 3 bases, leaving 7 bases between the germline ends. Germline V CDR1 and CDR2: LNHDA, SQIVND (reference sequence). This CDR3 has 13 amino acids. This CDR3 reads CASSIVASYEQYF. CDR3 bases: TGTGCCAGTAGTATAGTGGCCAGCTACGAGCAGTACTTC.

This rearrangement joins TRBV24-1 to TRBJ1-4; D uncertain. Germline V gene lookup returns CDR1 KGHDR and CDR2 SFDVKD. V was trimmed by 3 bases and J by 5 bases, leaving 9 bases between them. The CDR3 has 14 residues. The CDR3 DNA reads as TGTGCCACCAGTGATACGAATCGGAATGAAAAACTGTTTTTT. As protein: CATSDTNRNEKLFF.

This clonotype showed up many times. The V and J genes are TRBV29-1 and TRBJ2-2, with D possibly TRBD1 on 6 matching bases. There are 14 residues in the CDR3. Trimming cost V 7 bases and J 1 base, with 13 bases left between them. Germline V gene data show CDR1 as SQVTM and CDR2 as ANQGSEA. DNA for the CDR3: TGCAGCGCCAGGGGCGGGCAGAACACCGGGGAGCTGTTTTTT. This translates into CSARGGQNTGELFF.

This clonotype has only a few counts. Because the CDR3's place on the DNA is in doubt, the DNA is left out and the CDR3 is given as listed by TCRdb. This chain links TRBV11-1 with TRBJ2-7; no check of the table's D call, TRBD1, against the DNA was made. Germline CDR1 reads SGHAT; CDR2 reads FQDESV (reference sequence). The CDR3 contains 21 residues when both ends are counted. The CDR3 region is CDSSFYICSARDRRSSYEQYF.

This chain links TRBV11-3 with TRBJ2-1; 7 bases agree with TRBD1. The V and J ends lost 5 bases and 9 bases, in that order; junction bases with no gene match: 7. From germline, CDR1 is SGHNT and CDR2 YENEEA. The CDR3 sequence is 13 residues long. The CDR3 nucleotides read TGTGCCAGCAGCCGAACAGGGGATGGTGAGCAGTTCTTC. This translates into CASSRTGDGEQFF.

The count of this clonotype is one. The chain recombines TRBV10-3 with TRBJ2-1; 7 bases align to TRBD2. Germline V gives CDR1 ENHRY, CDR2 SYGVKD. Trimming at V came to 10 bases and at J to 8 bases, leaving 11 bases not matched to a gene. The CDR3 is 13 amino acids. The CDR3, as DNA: TGTGCCACCAGGGACTCGGGGGGAGATGAGCAGTTCTTC. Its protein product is CATRDSGGDEQFF.

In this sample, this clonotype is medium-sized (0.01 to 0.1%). The CDR3 DNA is TGCAGTGCCCGGGGGACTAGCGTGAATGAGCAGTTCTTC. This codes for CSARGTSVNEQFF. The V gene is TRBV20-1, the J gene TRBJ2-1, with 10 bases lining up with TRBD2. Germline V gene sequence: CDR1 DFQATT, CDR2 SNEGSKA (reference sequence). J gave up 7 bases and V 6 bases, and 6 bases lay outside the gene matches. The CDR3 covers 13 residues.

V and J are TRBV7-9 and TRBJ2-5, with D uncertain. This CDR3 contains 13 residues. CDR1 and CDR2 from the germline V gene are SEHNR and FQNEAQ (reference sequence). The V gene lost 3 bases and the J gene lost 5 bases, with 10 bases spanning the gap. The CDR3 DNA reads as TGTGCCAGCAGCTTCCCAGTGTGGGAGACCCAGTACTTC. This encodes CASSFPVWETQYF.

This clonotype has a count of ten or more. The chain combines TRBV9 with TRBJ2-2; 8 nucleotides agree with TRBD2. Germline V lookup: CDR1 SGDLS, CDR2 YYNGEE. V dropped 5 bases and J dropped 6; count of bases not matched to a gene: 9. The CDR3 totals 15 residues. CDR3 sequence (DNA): TGTGCCAGCAGTGCCTGGACTAGCAGTGCCGGGGAGCTGTTTTTT. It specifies CASSAWTSSAGELFF.

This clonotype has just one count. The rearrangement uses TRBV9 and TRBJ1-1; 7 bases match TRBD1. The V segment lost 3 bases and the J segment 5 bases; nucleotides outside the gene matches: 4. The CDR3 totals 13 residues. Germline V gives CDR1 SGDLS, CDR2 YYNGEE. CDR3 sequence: CASSEHRGTEAFF. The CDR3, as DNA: TGTGCCAGCAGCGAGCACAGGGGTACTGAAGCTTTCTTT.

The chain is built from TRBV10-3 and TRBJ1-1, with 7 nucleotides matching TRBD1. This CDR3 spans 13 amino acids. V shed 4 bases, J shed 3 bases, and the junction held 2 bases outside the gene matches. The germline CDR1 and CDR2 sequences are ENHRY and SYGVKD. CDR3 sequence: CAISGDRDTEAFF. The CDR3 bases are TGTGCCATCAGTGGAGACAGGGACACTGAAGCTTTCTTT.

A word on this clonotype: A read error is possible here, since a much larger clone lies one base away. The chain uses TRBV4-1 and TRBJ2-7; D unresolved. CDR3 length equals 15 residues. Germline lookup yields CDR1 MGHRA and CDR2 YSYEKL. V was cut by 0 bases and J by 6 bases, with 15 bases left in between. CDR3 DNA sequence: TGCGCCAGCAGCCAAGAAGAAGGATCCGCGCGCGAGCAGTACTTC. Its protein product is CASSQEEGSAREQYF.

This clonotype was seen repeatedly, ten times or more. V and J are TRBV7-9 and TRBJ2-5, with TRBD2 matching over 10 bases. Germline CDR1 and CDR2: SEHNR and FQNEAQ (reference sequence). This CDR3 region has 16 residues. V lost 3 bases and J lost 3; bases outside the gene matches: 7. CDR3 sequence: CASSFFPGLAEETQYF. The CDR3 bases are TGTGCCAGCAGCTTCTTTCCCGGACTAGCGGAAGAGACCCAGTACTTC.

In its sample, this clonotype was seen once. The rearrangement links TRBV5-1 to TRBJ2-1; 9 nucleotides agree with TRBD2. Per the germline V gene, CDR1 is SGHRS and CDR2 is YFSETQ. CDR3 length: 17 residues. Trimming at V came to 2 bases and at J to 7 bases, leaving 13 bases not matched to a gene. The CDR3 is CASSLTQLAGWRNEQFF. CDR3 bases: TGCGCCAGCAGCTTAACCCAGCTAGCGGGATGGAGGAATGAGCAGTTCTTC.

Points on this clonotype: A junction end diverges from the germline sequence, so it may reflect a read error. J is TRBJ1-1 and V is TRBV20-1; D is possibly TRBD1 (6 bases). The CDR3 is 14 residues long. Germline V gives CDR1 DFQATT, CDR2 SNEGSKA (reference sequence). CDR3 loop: CSAPRTESHTEASF. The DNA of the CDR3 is TGCAGTGCCCCTCGGACAGAATCCCACACTGAAGCTTCCTTT.

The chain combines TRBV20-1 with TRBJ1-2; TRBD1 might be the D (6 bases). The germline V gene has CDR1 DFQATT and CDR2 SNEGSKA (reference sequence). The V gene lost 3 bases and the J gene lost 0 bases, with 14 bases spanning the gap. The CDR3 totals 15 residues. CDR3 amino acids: CSASSAGTSNYGYTF. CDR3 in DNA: TGCAGTGCTAGTTCGGCAGGGACATCTAACTATGGCTACACCTTC.

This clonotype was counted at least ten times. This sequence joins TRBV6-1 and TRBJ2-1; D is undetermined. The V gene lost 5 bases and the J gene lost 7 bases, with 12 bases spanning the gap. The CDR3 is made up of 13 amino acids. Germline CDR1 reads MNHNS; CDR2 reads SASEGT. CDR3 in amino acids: CASSYNSGNEQFF. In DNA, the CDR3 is TGTGCCAGCAGTTACAACTCCGGGAATGAGCAGTTCTTC.

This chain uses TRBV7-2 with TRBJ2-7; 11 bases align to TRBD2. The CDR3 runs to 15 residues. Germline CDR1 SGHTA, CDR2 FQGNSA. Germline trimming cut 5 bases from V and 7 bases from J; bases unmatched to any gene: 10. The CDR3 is CASSVTSGTSGEQYF. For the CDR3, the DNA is TGTGCCAGCAGCGTGACTAGCGGGACCTCAGGGGAGCAGTACTTC.

The CDR3 sequence is CASSLARTDTQYF. In DNA, the CDR3 is TGTGCCAGCAGCTTAGCTCGCACAGATACGCAGTATTTT. The chain employs TRBV7-6 and TRBJ2-3, with no clear D. Germline lookup yields CDR1 SGHVS and CDR2 FNYEAQ. V lost 0 bases and J 1 base, leaving 2 bases between the germline ends. The CDR3 consists of 13 residues.

The CDR3 reads CASASGGPKRDTIYF. The CDR3 region has the DNA TGTGCCAGCGCCTCCGGAGGGCCTAAGCGGGACACCATATATTTT. This chain joins TRBV7-9 and TRBJ1-3; D not resolved. The CDR3 has 15 amino acids. The germline V gene encodes CDR1 SEHNR and CDR2 FQNEAQ (reference sequence). V shed 8 bases and J shed 8 bases, with 22 bases lying between them. The full variable domain, completed using reference TRBV7-9 and TRBJ1-3, is DTGVSQNPRHKITKRGQNVTFRCDPISEHNRLYWYRQTLGQGPEFLTYFQNEAQLEKSRLLSDRFSAERPKGSFSTLEIQRTEQGDSAMYLCASASGGPKRDTIYFGEGSWLTVV.

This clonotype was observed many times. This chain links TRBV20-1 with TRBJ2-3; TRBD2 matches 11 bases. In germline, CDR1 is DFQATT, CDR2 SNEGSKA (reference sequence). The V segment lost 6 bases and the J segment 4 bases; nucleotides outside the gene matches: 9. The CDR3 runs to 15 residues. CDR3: CSARTLAGGPDTQYF. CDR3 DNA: TGCAGTGCCCGAACCCTAGCGGGAGGTCCAGATACGCAGTATTTT.

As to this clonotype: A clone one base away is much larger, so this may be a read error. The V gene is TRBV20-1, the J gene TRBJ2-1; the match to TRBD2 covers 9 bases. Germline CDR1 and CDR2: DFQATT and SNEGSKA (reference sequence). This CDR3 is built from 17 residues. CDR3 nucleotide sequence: TGCAGTGCCTGGGCGGCGCTAGCGGGATCCTCCTACAATGGGCAGTTCTTC. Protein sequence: CSAWAALAGSSYNGQFF.